Listed here are 29 T cell receptor beta chains from one sample, sequenced in a study of blood T cell repertoires in COVID-19. Sequencing was performed with immunoSEQ multiplex PCR; in TCRdb, only in-frame clones are kept and a portion is missing. The data contain 330,000 or so clones, over 75% of them singletons. The sequenced sample was PBMCs or T cells enriched from blood (not recorded which). Receptor source: a man in his forties in a cohort exposed to, infected with or recovered from COVID-19 (not recorded which).

The rearrangement joins TRBV20-1 to TRBJ2-3, with a weak D call TRBD2 (6 bases). Germline lookup yields CDR1 DFQATT and CDR2 SNEGSKA (reference sequence). This CDR3 spans 13 amino acids. V lost 6 bases and J lost 2, with 12 bases in between. The chain's CDR3 is CSASSSDTDTQYF. The DNA of the CDR3 is TGCAGTGCCAGTTCTAGCGACACAGATACGCAGTATTTT.

This clone was seen a few times. V is TRBV24-1 and J is TRBJ2-3; TRBD1 agrees at 8 bases. From germline, CDR1 is KGHDR and CDR2 SFDVKD. V was pared by 5 bases and J by 4 bases, with 7 bases of the junction left unmatched. CDR3 size: 15 residues. The CDR3 coding sequence is TGTGCCACCAGTGTCTCCGGGACAGGACCAGATACGCAGTATTTT. It translates to CATSVSGTGPDTQYF.

The chain is built from TRBV18 and TRBJ2-6; TRBD1 matches 9 bases. Trimming took 2 bases from V and 1 from J; bases not matched to a gene: 9. Looked up from germline, CDR1 is KGHSH and CDR2 is LQKENI. There are 19 residues in the CDR3. The CDR3 nucleotides are TGTGCCAGCTCACCATACCAACCGGGACAGGGATCTGGGGCCAACGTCCTGACTTTC. It is translated as CASSPYQPGQGSGANVLTF.

The rearrangement links TRBV5-1 to TRBJ2-1; 11 nucleotides line up with TRBD2. V was clipped by 4 bases and J by 14 bases; unmatched bases: 14. Germline V gene data show CDR1 as SGHRS and CDR2 as YFSETQ. This CDR3 has 15 residues. The CDR3 is CASSNNPKPTSGKFF. As DNA, the CDR3 is TGCGCCAGCAGCAATAACCCCAAACCGACTAGCGGGAAGTTCTTC.

The J gene is TRBJ1-1, the V gene TRBV7-3; TRBD1 matches at 7 bases. J gave up 2 bases and V 4 bases, and 7 bases lay outside the gene matches. The CDR3 covers 15 residues. Germline V gene sequence: CDR1 SGHTA, CDR2 FQGTGA. The CDR3 is CASSSETGANTEAFF. DNA of the CDR3: TGTGCCAGCAGCTCCGAAACAGGGGCTAACACTGAAGCTTTCTTT.

This chain links TRBV27 with TRBJ2-4, with 8 bases aligning to TRBD1. Looked up from germline, CDR1 is MNHEY and CDR2 is SMNVEV (reference sequence). The CDR3 is 16 amino acids. V dropped 5 bases and J dropped 1; count of bases not matched to a gene: 7. The CDR3 protein is CASSPSRDRAKNIQYF. The CDR3 DNA sequence: TGTGCCAGCAGTCCCTCAAGGGACAGGGCCAAAAACATTCAGTACTTC.

This chain joins TRBV29-1 and TRBJ2-3, with TRBD2 matching 11 bases. Germline CDR1 reads SQVTM; CDR2 reads ANQGSEA. This CDR3 is built from 15 residues. J gave up 3 bases and V 7 bases, and 9 bases lay outside the gene matches. This CDR3 is CSDHPSGRMTDTQYF. CDR3 DNA sequence: TGCAGCGACCACCCTAGCGGGAGGATGACAGATACGCAGTATTTT.

The J gene is TRBJ2-1, the V gene TRBV13; 13 bases fit TRBD2. Germline V gene data show CDR1 as PRHDT and CDR2 as FYEKMQ (reference sequence). The V and J ends lost 5 bases and 6 bases, in that order; junction bases with no gene match: 4. This CDR3 comprises 15 residues. The CDR3 coding sequence is TGTGCCAGCAGCCCCGGGACTAGCGGGACCAATGAGCAGTTCTTC. Amino acid sequence: CASSPGTSGTNEQFF.

The sample holds one count of this clone. The chain links TRBV19 to TRBJ1-2; D gene uncertain. V lost 7 bases, J lost 5 bases, and 20 bases lay in between. CDR3 length: 15 residues. Germline CDR1 and CDR2: LNHDA and SQIVND (reference sequence). CDR3 bases: TGTGCCAGTAAGTTGGGGAGCACCCCCAATTATGGCTACACCTTC. It encodes CASKLGSTPNYGYTF.

V gene TRBV7-8 combines with J gene TRBJ1-4; 7 positions match TRBD1. The CDR3 runs 17 residues. V lost 4 bases, J lost 5 bases, and 13 bases stayed unmatched. CDR1 is SGHVS, CDR2 FQNEAQ, per germline. This chain's CDR3 is CASSSAYSGTANEKLFF. Here the CDR3 DNA reads TGTGCCAGCAGCTCAGCTTATTCCGGGACAGCGAATGAAAAACTGTTTTTT.

V and J are TRBV7-3 and TRBJ2-5; TRBD1 agrees at 7 bases. Germline lookup yields CDR1 SGHTA and CDR2 FQGTGA. The CDR3 runs 18 residues. Losses at the gene ends were 5 bases for V and 5 bases for J; bases not matched to a gene: 20. CDR3: CASSPPARQGKLHETQYF. The CDR3 bases are TGTGCCAGCAGCCCGCCCGCCCGACAGGGTAAGTTGCATGAGACCCAGTACTTC.

The chain employs TRBV5-1 and TRBJ1-5; 7 bases are shared with TRBD1. This CDR3 has 15 residues. Germline assignment: CDR1 SGHRS and CDR2 YFSETQ. Trimming removed 1 base from V and 4 bases from J; junction bases left unmatched: 5. DNA of the CDR3: TGCGCCAGCAGCTTGTATGGGACAGCAAATCAGCCCCAGCATTTT. Translation gives CASSLYGTANQPQHF.

The chain links TRBV5-4 to TRBJ1-1; no definite D call. V lost 3 bases, J lost 6 bases, and 12 bases lay in between. CDR3 size: 13 residues. Germline CDR1 and CDR2: SGHNT and YYREEE (reference sequence). The CDR3: CASSSGGGAEAFF. The CDR3, as DNA: TGTGCCAGCAGCTCCGGCGGTGGAGCTGAAGCTTTCTTT.

The chain couples TRBV5-4 to TRBJ1-6; a weak D match, TRBD1 (5 bases). The germline gives CDR1 SGHNT, CDR2 YYREEE (reference sequence). With 0 bases removed from V and 9 bases from J, the gap between germline ends came to 10 bases. CDR3 length equals 14 residues. CDR3 bases: TGTGCCAGCAGCTTGGGGCAGGGAAGTTCACCCCTCCACTTT. This encodes CASSLGQGSSPLHF.

This clone was observed a few times. The chain has TRBV5-1 and TRBJ2-1; D may be TRBD1 (5 bases). Looked up from germline, CDR1 is SGHRS and CDR2 is YFSETQ. The CDR3 contains 18 residues. Trimming cost V 4 bases and J 7 bases, with 27 bases left between them. The CDR3 is CASSVGPPGPGKVNEQFF. In nucleotides, the CDR3 is TGCGCCAGCAGCGTAGGCCCCCCTGGCCCAGGGAAGGTTAATGAGCAGTTCTTC. The whole variable domain, filled in from reference TRBV5-1 and TRBJ2-1, reads KAGVTQTPRYLIKTRGQQVTLSCSPISGHRSVSWYQQTPGQGLQFLFEYFSETQRNKGNFPGRFSGRQFSNSRSEMNVSTLELGDSALYLCASSVGPPGPGKVNEQFFGPGTRLTVL.

The V and J genes are TRBV6-6 and TRBJ2-2, with TRBD2 matching 13 bases. With 5 bases clipped from V and 1 base from J, the junction kept 1 base outside the gene matches. Germline CDR1 is MNHNY and CDR2 is SVGAGI (reference sequence). CDR3 length: 16 amino acids. The CDR3 coding sequence is TGTGCCAGCAGTCGACTAGCGGGAGGGAACACCGGGGAGCTGTTTTTT. It encodes CASSRLAGGNTGELFF.

The rearrangement links TRBV6-5 to TRBJ2-1; D not certain. V was clipped by 5 bases and J by 2 bases, with 4 bases between them. Germline CDR1 is MNHEY and CDR2 is SVGAGI. This CDR3 has 12 residues. The CDR3 loop reads CASSQTYNEQFF. The CDR3 DNA follows: TGTGCCAGCAGTCAAACCTACAATGAGCAGTTCTTC.

This clone was counted a single time. The chain couples TRBV30 to TRBJ2-1; 9 bases line up with TRBD2. The V and J ends lost 4 bases and 9 bases, in that order; junction bases with no gene match: 13. The V gene's germline CDR1 is GTSNPN and CDR2 SVGIG (reference sequence). The CDR3 totals 15 residues. DNA for the CDR3: TGTGCCTGGACCTTTTCAGGGAGTAGCGGGGGTGAGCAGTTCTTC. This sequence encodes CAWTFSGSSGGEQFF.

V is TRBV5-4 and J is TRBJ2-5; D might be TRBD2 (5 bases). Germline loops: CDR1 SGHNT, CDR2 YYREEE (reference sequence). Trimming took off 0 bases at V and 2 bases at J, with 17 bases between the two ends. The length of the CDR3 is 17 residues. CDR3 loop: CASSLGGSRRLQETQYF. CDR3 in DNA: TGTGCCAGCAGCTTGGGAGGGTCTCGCCGACTACAAGAGACCCAGTACTTC.

On this clone: In the same sample, other DNA sequences code for this CDR3. The gene calls are TRBV6-5 and TRBJ1-5; a possible D gene is TRBD1 (6 bases). The CDR3 consists of 13 residues. Looked up from germline, CDR1 is MNHEY and CDR2 is SVGAGI. The V end lost 2 bases, the J end lost 6 bases, and 8 bases lay between the germline ends. The CDR3 DNA reads TGTGCCAGCAGTTACGACAGGACTCAGCCCCAGCATTTT. This gives the protein CASSYDRTQPQHF.

The V and J genes are TRBV5-1 and TRBJ1-2; 7 bases are shared with TRBD1. V trimming: 0 bases; J trimming: 8 bases; junction bases outside the gene matches: 13. The V gene's germline CDR1 is SGHRS and CDR2 YFSETQ. The CDR3 loop spans 16 amino acids. As DNA, the CDR3 is TGCGCCAGCAGCTTGGGTCCCCCCACAGGGGATTACGGCTACACCTTC. The encoded protein is CASSLGPPTGDYGYTF.

The gene calls are TRBV5-1 and TRBJ1-1; TRBD1 is a possible D gene (5 bases). Germline CDR1 reads SGHRS; CDR2 reads YFSETQ. V was cut by 5 bases and J by 4 bases, with 18 bases left in between. The length of the CDR3 is 15 residues. The CDR3 DNA follows: TGCGCCAGCAGTTCCAAGCGGGGCAGCGGCACTGAAGCTTTCTTT. It is translated as CASSSKRGSGTEAFF.

This rearrangement joins TRBV11-2 to TRBJ2-5; the D gene is possibly TRBD2 (5 bases). Trimming shortened V by 1 base and J by 5 bases, and 11 bases separated the two germline ends. The germline V gene encodes CDR1 SGHAT and CDR2 FQNNGV. The CDR3 extends over 14 amino acids. CDR3 in amino acids: CASSLGVREETQYF. Here the CDR3 DNA reads TGTGCCAGCAGCTTAGGGGTGAGGGAGGAGACCCAGTACTTC.

The chain joins TRBV28 to TRBJ1-6; weak D call: TRBD1 (5 bases). The germline V and J ends were trimmed by 3 bases and 8 bases, with 14 bases remaining between them. Per germline, CDR1 MDHEN and CDR2 SYDVKM. The CDR3 has 15 residues. CDR3 protein: CASSLGGARDSPLHF. The CDR3 nucleotides are TGTGCCAGCAGTTTGGGTGGGGCACGGGATTCACCCCTCCACTTT.

V usage is TRBV5-1 and J usage is TRBJ2-7; TRBD1 agrees at 9 bases. This CDR3 region has 15 residues. The V and J ends lost 1 base and 6 bases, in that order; junction bases with no gene match: 8. Germline V gene data show CDR1 as SGHRS and CDR2 as YFSETQ. This CDR3 reads CASSLTPGQGSEQYF. The CDR3 coding sequence is TGCGCCAGCAGCTTGACACCGGGACAGGGATCCGAGCAGTACTTC.

The count of this clone is one. The CDR3 DNA reads TGTGCCACCAGTGAAGGAACAGGGACGGAGACCCAGTACTTC. Translation gives CATSEGTGTETQYF. J is TRBJ2-5 and V is TRBV24-1, with a possible D match to TRBD1 (6 bases). CDR3 length: 14 residues. Germline V gene lookup returns CDR1 KGHDR and CDR2 SFDVKD. Trimming left V 4 bases short and J 5 bases short, with 13 bases between.

The chain combines TRBV5-1 with TRBJ1-1; 7 bases agree with TRBD1. The ends lost 3 bases at V and 2 bases at J; junction bases unmatched: 4. The CDR3 loop spans 14 amino acids. CDR1 is SGHRS and CDR2 is YFSETQ in the germline V gene. The DNA for the CDR3 is TGCGCCAGCAGCTACGGGACAGTCAACACTGAAGCTTTCTTT. This gives the protein CASSYGTVNTEAFF.

The chain links TRBV10-3 to TRBJ2-1; tentatively, D is TRBD1 (5 bases). The ends were cut back, 0 bases at V and 3 bases at J, with 9 bases in the middle. CDR3 size: 15 residues. CDR1 is ENHRY and CDR2 is SYGVKD in the germline V gene. The CDR3 loop reads CAISESPGNYNEQFF. The CDR3 DNA reads TGTGCCATCAGTGAGTCTCCAGGGAACTACAATGAGCAGTTCTTC.

The V call is TRBV28, the J call TRBJ2-4; TRBD2 is a possible D gene (5 bases). This CDR3 has 14 amino acids. Looked up from germline, CDR1 is MDHEN and CDR2 is SYDVKM. V shed 7 bases and J shed 3 bases, with 13 bases lying between them. The CDR3 sequence: CASISYRDKNIQYF. CDR3 DNA sequence: TGTGCCAGCATTTCATACCGGGACAAAAACATTCAGTACTTC.